This is a list of T cell receptor beta chains from one sample in a study of OX40 agonist ivuxolimab in advanced cancers. Sequencing was performed with immunoSEQ multiplex PCR; in TCRdb, only in-frame clones are kept and a portion is missing. The sample has some 19,000 clones, roughly 71% seen once. The sample here was CD4+ or CD8+ T cells sorted from blood, taken in a trial of the OX40 agonist ivuxolimab. The origin of the receptors is an adult with an advanced solid tumor such as melanoma, head and neck, liver or kidney cancer. The CDR3 runs from the conserved cysteine through the conserved F or W. D genes are given only for firm matches. Some rows mark clone size as missing; the rest say once, few, many or name a class of expanded clone.

V gene,clone size,D gene,J gene,CDR3 DNA,CDR3 protein
TRBV4-2,NA,TRBD1,TRBJ2-5,TGTGCCAGCAGCCAAGAAATCGGGGACAGGGTAGAGACCCAGTACTTC,CASSQEIGDRVETQYF
TRBV2,NA,NA,TRBJ1-4,TGTGCCAGCAGTGAAGGCCAGCGATTTAATGAAAAACTGTTTTTT,CASSEGQRFNEKLFF
TRBV5-8,NA,NA,TRBJ2-1,TGTGCCAGCAGCTTGATTAGATCAATTAAGTCCTACAATGAGCAGTTCTTC,CASSLIRSIKSYNEQFF
TRBV9,NA,TRBD2,TRBJ2-1,TGTGCCAGCAGCCAGGTGGGGACTAGCCGATACAATGAGCAGTTCTTC,CASSQVGTSRYNEQFF
TRBV30,NA,NA,TRBJ1-1,TGTGCCTGGAGATACGACACTGAAGCTTTCTTT,CAWRYDTEAFF
TRBV11-3,NA,NA,TRBJ2-2,TGTGCCAGCAGCTTGAACACCGGGGAGCTGTTTTTT,CASSLNTGELFF
TRBV6-5,NA,TRBD2,TRBJ2-3,TGTGCCAGCGGGGGCGGGGGGGCCCCAGATACGCAGTATTTT,CASGGGGAPDTQYF
TRBV28,NA,TRBD2,TRBJ2-7,TGTGCCAGCAGTTTAGAGGGACTAGCGGGAGTCGACGAGCAGTACTTC,CASSLEGLAGVDEQYF
TRBV7-2,NA,NA,TRBJ1-2,TGTGCCAGCAGCTCTTCAGGGACAACTCCCTATGGCTACACCTTC,CASSSSGTTPYGYTF
TRBV5-4,NA,TRBD2,TRBJ2-5,TGTGCCAGCAGCCCGGGGGGGGGTGCGAGGGAGACCCAGTACTTC,CASSPGGGARETQYF
TRBV30,NA,NA,TRBJ2-2,TGTGCCTGGCGGGTCCCTCATGGGACCGGGGAGCTGTTTTTT,CAWRVPHGTGELFF
TRBV5-4,NA,TRBD1,TRBJ1-1,TGTGCCAGCAGCCAAGCATGGCATGTGGGACAGGCCAACACTGAAGCTTTCTTT,CASSQAWHVGQANTEAFF
TRBV19,NA,NA,TRBJ2-7,TGTGCCAGTAGTCCCGGGGGCCTCGAGCAGTACTTC,CASSPGGLEQYF
TRBV4-1,NA,NA,TRBJ1-2,TGCGCCAGCAGCCAAGAGGGGAGGAGTAACTATGGCTACACCTTC,CASSQEGRSNYGYTF
TRBV13,once,NA,TRBJ1-6,TGTGCCAGCAGGGGAGATAATTCACCCCTCCACTTT,CASRGDNSPLHF
TRBV4-2,NA,NA,TRBJ2-7,TGTGCCAGCAGCCAAGAACTCTCCTACGAGCAGTACTTC,CASSQELSYEQYF
TRBV28,NA,NA,TRBJ2-2,TGTGCCAGCAGTTTATGGGGGGCGCGGGGGAAATCCGGGGAGCTGTTTTTT,CASSLWGARGKSGELFF
TRBV4-3,NA,NA,TRBJ2-7,TGCGCCAGCAGCCAAAGACCGACAGTAGTCTACGAGCAGTACTTC,CASSQRPTVVYEQYF
TRBV5-1,few,NA,TRBJ1-1,TGCGCCAGCAGCTTGGCCCCGGGACGGGCGGACACTGAAGCTTTCTTT,CASSLAPGRADTEAFF
TRBV29-1,NA,NA,TRBJ2-1,TGCAGCGTTGAGCCTACAGGGAGCTCCTACAATGAGCAGTTCTTC,CSVEPTGSSYNEQFF
TRBV10-3,NA,NA,TRBJ2-1,TGTGCCATCAGTGAGTCTGGGGCGGGCAACTCCTACAATGAGCAGTTCTTC,CAISESGAGNSYNEQFF
TRBV5-1,NA,NA,TRBJ1-1,TGCGCCAGCAGCTTAGCTAACATGAACACTGAAGCTTTCTTT,CASSLANMNTEAFF
TRBV28,few,TRBD2,TRBJ2-3,TGTGCCAGCAGTTTCAGTAGCGGGGTGGATACGCAGTATTTT,CASSFSSGVDTQYF
TRBV6-6,few,NA,TRBJ1-1,TGTGCCAGCAGCCCGACAGGACCCTTCACTGAAGCTTTCTTT,CASSPTGPFTEAFF
TRBV11-1,NA,NA,TRBJ1-1,TGTGCCAGCAGCGGGTCTGAAGCTTTCTTT,CASSGSEAFF
TRBV19,medium-sized,NA,TRBJ1-1,TGTGCCAGTAGTACAACAGGTTCCCAGAACACTGAAGCTTTCTTT,CASSTTGSQNTEAFF
TRBV11-2,NA,TRBD1,TRBJ2-1,TGTGCCAGCAGCTTAGATCTGGGACAGGGCAATGAGCAGTTCTTC,CASSLDLGQGNEQFF
TRBV11-3,NA,TRBD2,TRBJ2-1,TGTGCCAGCAGCCCGGGAGCGGGGGAAACCTACAATGAGCAGTTCTTC,CASSPGAGETYNEQFF
TRBV5-4,NA,NA,TRBJ2-7,TGTGCCAGCAGGGTTTGGGGAGCAACCTACGAGCAGTACTTC,CASRVWGATYEQYF
TRBV5-1,NA,TRBD1,TRBJ2-7,TGCGCCAGCAGCCTTCGGACAGGGCTAACCTACGAGCAGTACTTC,CASSLRTGLTYEQYF
TRBV2,NA,NA,TRBJ2-7,TGTGCCAGCAGTGAATTTGGGACACTTGCCTACGAGCAGTACTTC,CASSEFGTLAYEQYF
TRBV4-3,NA,NA,TRBJ2-7,TGCGCCAGCAGCCAAGCTTGGCCAGGCAGCTCCTACGAGCAGTACTTC,CASSQAWPGSSYEQYF
TRBV7-2,NA,NA,TRBJ2-3,TGTGCCAGCAGCCCCACGGGTGAGCGTTTCTCAGATACGCAGTATTTT,CASSPTGERFSDTQYF
TRBV5-4,few,TRBD1,TRBJ1-2,TGTGCCAGCAGCTTGAGGGGGCTAGGCTATGGCTACACCTTC,CASSLRGLGYGYTF
TRBV5-8,once,NA,TRBJ2-3,TGTGCCAGCAGCTTGGGGACCTTAAGCACAGATACGCAGTATTTT,CASSLGTLSTDTQYF
TRBV7-2,NA,TRBD2,TRBJ2-5,TGTGCCAGCAGCTTTGGGGCGGGAGTTATGGAGACCCAGTACTTC,CASSFGAGVMETQYF
TRBV29-1,NA,NA,TRBJ2-7,TGCAGCGTCTCGCAGGGGCTAACCTACGAGCAGTACTTC,CSVSQGLTYEQYF
TRBV11-2,NA,TRBD1,TRBJ1-1,TGTGCCAGCAGCTTGGACAGGGACGGCACTGAAGCTTTCTTT,CASSLDRDGTEAFF
TRBV5-4,NA,TRBD2,TRBJ2-7,TGTGCCAGCAGCCCCGGAGGACTAGCGGGAGGGGCGAAAGAGCAGTACTTC,CASSPGGLAGGAKEQYF
TRBV5-4,NA,NA,TRBJ2-3,TGTGCCAGCAGCCCCCCCCCGGCGGGGAACACAGATACGCAGTATTTT,CASSPPPAGNTDTQYF
TRBV9,NA,TRBD2,TRBJ2-7,TGTGCCAGCAGCGTAGCGAGGCTAGCGGGAATCTACGAGCAGTACTTC,CASSVARLAGIYEQYF
TRBV2,once,NA,TRBJ2-2,TGTGCCAGCAGTGATGGGGGAGCCGGGGAGCTGTTTTTT,CASSDGGAGELFF
TRBV6-5,NA,NA,TRBJ1-2,TGTGCCAGCGAATCCGGAAGGAGAGATGGCTACACCTTC,CASESGRRDGYTF
TRBV29-1,NA,TRBD1,TRBJ2-5,TGCAGCGTTCCCAGTTTCAAGACAGGGGGCGAAGAGACCCAGTACTTC,CSVPSFKTGGEETQYF
TRBV2,NA,NA,TRBJ1-5,TGTGCCAGCAGTGAAAATCAGCCCCAGCATTTT,CASSENQPQHF
TRBV27,NA,TRBD1,TRBJ2-7,TGTGCCAGCAGTAACCGGGACAGGGGGTACGAGCAGTACTTC,CASSNRDRGYEQYF
TRBV28,NA,NA,TRBJ2-7,TGTGCCAGCAGCCCCCAGGGAACCCTCTCCGAGCAGTACTTC,CASSPQGTLSEQYF
TRBV28,NA,TRBD2,TRBJ2-7,TGTGCCAGCAGCTGGCGGGAGATCTACGAGCAGTACTTC,CASSWREIYEQYF
TRBV2,NA,NA,TRBJ2-1,TGTGCCAGCAGTGTTCGGCAGGGGTACAATGAGCAGTTCTTC,CASSVRQGYNEQFF
TRBV11-1,NA,NA,TRBJ1-2,TGTGCCAGCAGCGACCGGGCCCAACACCCCTATGGCTACACCTTC,CASSDRAQHPYGYTF